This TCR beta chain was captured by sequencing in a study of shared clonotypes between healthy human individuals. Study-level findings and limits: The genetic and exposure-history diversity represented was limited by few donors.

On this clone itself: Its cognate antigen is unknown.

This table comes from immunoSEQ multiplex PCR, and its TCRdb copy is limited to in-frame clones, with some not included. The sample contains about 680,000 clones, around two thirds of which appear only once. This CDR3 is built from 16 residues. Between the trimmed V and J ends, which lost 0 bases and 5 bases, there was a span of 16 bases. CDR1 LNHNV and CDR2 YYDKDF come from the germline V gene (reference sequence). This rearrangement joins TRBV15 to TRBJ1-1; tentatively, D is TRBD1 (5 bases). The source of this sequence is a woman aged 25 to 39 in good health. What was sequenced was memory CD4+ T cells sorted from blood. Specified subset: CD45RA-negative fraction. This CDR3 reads CATSRDLGQGGTEAFF. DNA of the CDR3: TGTGCCACCAGCAGAGATTTGGGCCAGGGAGGAACTGAAGCTTTCTTT. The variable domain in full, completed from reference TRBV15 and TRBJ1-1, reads DAMVIQNPRYQVTQFGKPVTLSCSQTLNHNVMYWYQQKSSQAPKLLFHYYDKDFNNEADTPDNFQSRRPNTSFCFLDIRSPGLGDTAMYLCATSRDLGQGGTEAFFGQGTRLTVV.